This T cell receptor beta chain was documented in a study of T cell responses to AZD1222 COVID-19 vaccine. Overall study results and limits: Increased Spike-specific TCR breadth and depth were observed after two AZD1222 doses.

To note about this clone: The antigen remains unidentified.

TCRdb's copy holds only in-frame clones and misses some; the assay was immunoSEQ multiplex PCR. Of roughly 180,000 clones listed, roughly nine tenths are singletons. Trimming cost V 6 bases and J 3 bases; bases outside gene matches: 7. The CDR3 runs to 15 residues. Germline CDR1 reads MNHEY; CDR2 reads SVGEGT. The rearrangement uses TRBV6-2 or TRBV6-3 and TRBJ2-7; 11 bases are a match to TRBD1. The starting material was peripheral blood, obtained on day 0 of AZD1222 vaccination. The clonotype originates from an adult in good health. CDR3 bases: TGTGCCAGCAGCGATTGGGACAGGGGGAGCTACGAGCAGTACTTC. It codes for CASSDWDRGSYEQYF.